These 25 T cell receptor beta chains were all obtained from the same sample, sequenced in a study of cytomegalovirus exposure and HLA in healthy donors. The PCR was carried out with 60 Vbeta primers and 13 Jbeta primers. Assay: immunoSEQ multiplex PCR; the TCRdb copy retains only in-frame clones and omits some. The data show some 180,000 clones, more than 70% seen once. Sequenced input: PBMCs. The receptors stem from a girl aged 5 to 17 in good health and CMV-seropositive.

The V gene is TRBV27, the J gene TRBJ2-3, with 7 bases that match TRBD2. Unmatched junction bases numbered 16, after V lost 5 bases and J lost 2 bases. This CDR3 has 18 amino acids. Germline CDR1 reads MNHEY; CDR2 reads SMNVEV (reference sequence). The CDR3 DNA is TGTGCCAGCAGTAAAGTCCCCTACGGACTAGTCGCCACAGATACGCAGTATTTT. Its protein is CASSKVPYGLVATDTQYF.

CDR3 protein: CASSGRERDNEQFF. In DNA, the CDR3 is TGTGCCAGCAGTGGTCGGGAACGGGACAATGAGCAGTTCTTC. The rearrangement joins TRBV2 to TRBJ2-1, with a possible D match to TRBD2 (5 bases). Germline V CDR1 and CDR2: SNHLY, FYNNEI. This CDR3 contains 14 residues. V lost 4 bases, J lost 5 bases, and 12 bases lay in between.

The chain links TRBV4-1 to TRBJ2-5; 7 bases agree with TRBD1. Matching the DNA end better, TRBJ2-7 makes the J call doubtful. Germline CDR1 reads MGHRA; CDR2 reads YSYEKL. This CDR3 spans 14 amino acids. This CDR3 is CASSYMTGTYEQYF. As DNA, the CDR3 is TGCGCCAGCAGCTACATGACAGGGACCTACGAGCAGTACTTC.

The chain carries TRBV9 and TRBJ2-3; D is possibly TRBD2 (6 bases). The CDR3 has 15 amino acids. Germline values: CDR1 SGDLS, CDR2 YYNGEE. Trimming left V 0 bases short and J 3 bases short, with 11 bases between. Written as DNA, the CDR3 is TGTGCCAGCAGCGTAGCCGGACGGGGGACAGATACGCAGTATTTT. Translation: CASSVAGRGTDTQYF.

This rearrangement joins TRBV5-1 to TRBJ2-2; 7 bases line up with TRBD1. This CDR3 contains 16 residues. In germline, CDR1 is SGHRS, CDR2 YFSETQ. The trim removed 4 bases at V and 2 bases at J, leaving 8 bases unmatched. The CDR3 loop is CASSQGQNINTGELFF. The CDR3 nucleotides read TGCGCCAGCAGCCAGGGACAGAACATTAACACCGGGGAGCTGTTTTTT. Full variable domain (outside the CDR3, taken from reference TRBV5-1 and TRBJ2-2): KAGVTQTPRYLIKTRGQQVTLSCSPISGHRSVSWYQQTPGQGLQFLFEYFSETQRNKGNFPGRFSGRQFSNSRSEMNVSTLELGDSALYLCASSQGQNINTGELFFGEGSRLTVL.

This clone was found once. The CDR3 is CAWSTGSSYGYTF. The CDR3 bases are TGTGCCTGGAGTACAGGGAGCAGCTATGGCTACACCTTC. The chain carries TRBV30 and TRBJ1-2, with a possible D match to TRBD1 (6 bases). The CDR3 sequence is 13 residues long. The germline V gene encodes CDR1 GTSNPN and CDR2 SVGIG (reference sequence). V was cut by 2 bases and J by 4 bases, with 11 bases left in between.

The V gene is TRBV6-5, the J gene TRBJ1-2; D not certain. CDR3 length equals 14 residues. The germline CDR1 and CDR2 sequences are MNHEY and SVGAGI. Trimming left V 2 bases short and J 6 bases short, with 13 bases between. The CDR3 coding sequence is TGTGCCAGCAGTTACGTAGGAAGAGGGAATGGCTACACCTTC. It translates to CASSYVGRGNGYTF.

This clone was observed once. V usage is TRBV11-1 and J usage is TRBJ1-5, with unresolved D. The CDR3 contains 13 residues. CDR1 and CDR2 (germline): SGHAT, FQDESV (reference sequence). The ends were cut back, 5 bases at V and 5 bases at J, with 10 bases in the middle. The CDR3 DNA reads TGTGCCAGCAGCCCCCTCCCCGATCAGCCCCAGCATTTT. Its translation: CASSPLPDQPQHF.

The genes are TRBV2 and TRBJ1-1; D might be TRBD1 (6 bases). The ends were cut back, 7 bases at V and 0 bases at J, with 12 bases in the middle. Per germline, CDR1 SNHLY and CDR2 FYNNEI. There are 14 residues in the CDR3. CDR3 residues: CASIDRKLNTEAFF. CDR3 bases: TGTGCCAGCATCGACAGGAAACTGAACACTGAAGCTTTCTTT.

This clone was seen just once. The chain uses TRBV29-1 and TRBJ1-4, with TRBD1 identical over 7 bases. After removal of 6 bases from V and 6 bases from J, the junction contained 1 base not matched to a gene. CDR1 and CDR2 (germline): SQVTM, ANQGSEA. This CDR3 is 11 amino acids long. DNA for the CDR3: TGCAGCGTCCAGGGGGATGAAAAACTGTTTTTT. Translating it yields CSVQGDEKLFF. The variable domain in full, completed from reference TRBV29-1 and TRBJ1-4, reads SAVISQKPSRDICQRGTSLTIQCQVDSQVTMMFWYRQQPGQSLTLIATANQGSEATYESGFVIDKFPISRPNLTFSTLTVSNMSPEDSSIYLCSVQGDEKLFFGSGTQLSVL.

J is TRBJ2-5 and V is TRBV7-9, with 7 bases identical to TRBD2. The CDR3 covers 14 residues. Germline V CDR1 and CDR2: SEHNR, FQNEAQ (reference sequence). J lost 4 bases, V lost 5 bases, and 7 bases had no gene match. This CDR3 is CASSNRGGRETQYF. The CDR3 DNA reads as TGTGCCAGCAGCAACCGGGGAGGGCGAGAGACCCAGTACTTC.

This clone has only a few counts. The rearrangement joins TRBV5-1 to TRBJ2-1; 9 bases match TRBD2. This CDR3 spans 16 amino acids. With V trimmed by 0 bases and J by 4 bases, 5 bases remained unmatched. Germline CDR1 SGHRS, CDR2 YFSETQ. The CDR3: CASSLASLAGYNEQFF. As DNA, the CDR3 is TGCGCCAGCAGCTTGGCCAGTCTAGCGGGATACAATGAGCAGTTCTTC.

The genes are TRBV5-6 and TRBJ2-2, with D maybe TRBD1 (6 bases). Trimming pared 3 bases from V and 0 bases from J, leaving 12 bases between. CDR1 and CDR2 from the germline V gene are SGHDT and YYEEEE. The CDR3 runs 16 residues. For the CDR3, the DNA is TGTGCCAGCAGCTACCAGGGGAACACGAACACCGGGGAGCTGTTTTTT. Amino acid sequence: CASSYQGNTNTGELFF.

The chain recombines TRBV28 with TRBJ2-7; D perhaps matches TRBD1 (6 bases). The CDR3 loop spans 14 amino acids. V was clipped by 3 bases and J by 6 bases, with 15 bases between them. Germline CDR1 reads MDHEN; CDR2 reads SYDVKM. The CDR3 DNA reads TGTGCCAGCAGTTTGAATTTCGTGGGGGCCGAGCAGTACTTC. Protein sequence: CASSLNFVGAEQYF.

The V call is TRBV4-2, the J call TRBJ1-4; D is unresolved. Trimming removed 7 bases from V and 0 bases from J, with 9 bases in between. The germline CDR1 and CDR2 sequences are LGHNA and YNFKEQ. The length of the CDR3 is 14 residues. The CDR3 sequence: CASKQQATNEKLFF. The CDR3 DNA reads as TGTGCCAGCAAACAGCAAGCAACTAATGAAAAACTGTTTTTT.

The chain is built from TRBV29-1 and TRBJ1-2; the D gene is possibly TRBD1 (6 bases). CDR3 size: 15 residues. Per germline, CDR1 SQVTM and CDR2 ANQGSEA. Between the trimmed V and J ends, which lost 3 bases and 11 bases, there was a span of 25 bases. This chain's CDR3 is CSVDPGETGLGRYTF. The CDR3 region has the DNA TGCAGCGTTGACCCGGGTGAAACAGGGTTGGGGCGGTACACCTTC.

This clone was detected once. This chain joins TRBV28 and TRBJ2-3; 8 nucleotides match TRBD2. This CDR3 comprises 17 residues. Germline V lookup: CDR1 MDHEN, CDR2 SYDVKM. V dropped 7 bases and J dropped 0; count of bases not matched to a gene: 12. CDR3: CASIKAGVEVSTDTQYF. The DNA of the CDR3 is TGTGCCAGCATAAAAGCGGGAGTGGAAGTCAGCACAGATACGCAGTATTTT.

The chain employs TRBV10-2 and TRBJ2-5; tentatively, D is TRBD1 (6 bases). CDR3 size: 14 residues. Per germline, CDR1 WSHSY and CDR2 SAAADI. The V and J ends lost 2 bases and 11 bases respectively, with 18 bases between them. Here the CDR3 DNA reads TGCGCCAGCAGTGAGCAGGGGCCCCAGTGGGAGCAGTACTTC. It is translated as CASSEQGPQWEQYF.

The chain carries TRBV10-3 and TRBJ1-2, with D possibly being TRBD1 (6 bases). Trimming shortened V by 0 bases and J by 0 bases, and 11 bases separated the two germline ends. The CDR3 is made up of 16 amino acids. In germline, CDR1 is ENHRY, CDR2 SYGVKD. CDR3 in amino acids: CAISESLGGANYGYTF. The CDR3, as DNA: TGTGCCATCAGTGAGTCATTAGGGGGGGCTAACTATGGCTACACCTTC.

This clone occurred once. This rearrangement joins TRBV5-6 to TRBJ2-3, with TRBD1 matching 7 bases. The CDR3 has 16 residues. The J segment lost 3 bases and the V segment lost 4 bases, leaving 11 bases of the junction unmatched. The germline CDR1 and CDR2 sequences are SGHDT and YYEEEE. CDR3 loop: CASSDTHRGKTDTQYF. The DNA for the CDR3 is TGTGCCAGCAGCGACACCCACAGGGGAAAGACAGATACGCAGTATTTT.

The sample holds a few counts of this clone. The CDR3 region is CASSLDRTYEQYF. CDR3 bases: TGCGCCAGCAGCTTGGACAGAACCTACGAGCAGTACTTC. The rearrangement uses TRBV5-1 and TRBJ2-7; no clear D gene. Trimming stripped 0 bases from V and 2 bases from J, with 6 bases between. The germline gives CDR1 SGHRS, CDR2 YFSETQ. This CDR3 is 13 amino acids long.

V usage is TRBV5-1 and J usage is TRBJ2-2; no reliable D call. The CDR3 sequence is 14 residues long. V lost 4 bases, J lost 4 bases, and 11 bases lay in between. The V gene's germline CDR1 is SGHRS and CDR2 YFSETQ. CDR3 loop: CASSQDTSTGELFF. The CDR3 region has the DNA TGCGCCAGCAGCCAAGACACGAGCACCGGGGAGCTGTTTTTT.

This clone appeared once. The chain employs TRBV27 and TRBJ2-7; 7 bases are a match to TRBD1. With 10 bases clipped from V and 2 bases from J, the junction kept 8 bases outside the gene matches. Germline V CDR1 and CDR2: MNHEY, SMNVEV (reference sequence). The CDR3 consists of 13 residues. In DNA, the CDR3 is TGTGCCACCAGGGACAGCTTTACCTACGAGCAGTACTTC. Its translation is CATRDSFTYEQYF.

J is TRBJ1-1 and V is TRBV27; 7 nucleotides line up with TRBD1. This CDR3 comprises 13 residues. V lost 6 bases, J lost 1 base, and 2 bases stayed unmatched. CDR1 and CDR2 from the germline V gene are MNHEY and SMNVEV (reference sequence). CDR3 in DNA: TGTGCCAGCAGCGACAGGGAGAACACTGAAGCTTTCTTT. It specifies CASSDRENTEAFF.

The rearrangement uses TRBV5-1 and TRBJ1-2; 8 bases line up with TRBD1. Germline V gives CDR1 SGHRS, CDR2 YFSETQ. This CDR3 has 11 amino acids. J was trimmed by 12 bases and V by 9 bases; bases with no gene match: 10. This chain's CDR3 is CATLGQGENTF. CDR3 nucleotides: TGCGCCACCTTAGGACAGGGTGAAAACACCTTC.